This T cell receptor beta chain was recorded in a study of blood T cell repertoires in COVID-19. Generated by immunoSEQ multiplex PCR, the TCRdb table keeps only in-frame clones and is missing some. The table lists around 190,000 clones, roughly 82% of them singletons. V shed 3 bases, J shed 7 bases, and the junction held 8 bases outside the gene matches. CDR1 SNHLY and CDR2 FYNNEI come from the germline V gene. The CDR3 is made up of 15 amino acids. This receptor was obtained from a human donor in a cohort sampled during active COVID-19. The chain combines TRBV2 with TRBJ2-1, with TRBD2 identical over 8 bases. The sequencing sample was made of peripheral blood. CDR3 residues: CASSEREVRGNEQFF. CDR3 DNA: TGTGCCAGCAGTGAGCGGGAGGTGCGGGGTAATGAGCAGTTCTTC.